The rows below give T cell receptor beta chains drawn from one sample of a study of a mutant IDH1 vaccine in newly diagnosed glioma. Sequencing used immunoSEQ multiplex PCR; TCRdb keeps in-frame clones, though not all of them. The sample consists of under 45,000 clones, roughly 80% of them appearing once. These receptors have no known antigen. The source material was PBMCs, sampled from a glioma patient whose treatment included an IDH1 peptide vaccine. The origin of the receptors is a man in his fifties with glioma. The CDR3 runs from the conserved cysteine through the conserved F or W. The order of the fields is D gene, clone size, V gene, J gene, CDR3 protein, CDR3 DNA. The D gene is left open where the match is weak. Clone size is not always given. Where it is, it says once, few, many or a class for expanded clones.

>-|-|TRBV6-7|TRBJ2-7
CASSPREGLSYEQYF
TGTGCCAGCAGCCCTAGAGAGGGCCTCTCCTACGAGCAGTACTTC
>-|-|TRBV7-6|TRBJ2-5
CASSLLSYQETQYF
TGTGCCAGCAGCTTACTCAGCTACCAAGAGACCCAGTACTTC
>-|-|TRBV9|TRBJ1-1
CASSPGWNTEAFF
TGTGCCAGCAGCCCCGGGTGGAACACTGAAGCTTTCTTT
>-|-|TRBV4-1|TRBJ2-2
CASSQNTGELFF
TGCGCCAGCAGCCAAAACACCGGGGAGCTGTTTTTT
>-|-|TRBV14|TRBJ2-3
CASSQGLTDTQYF
TGTGCCAGCAGCCAAGGCCTCACAGATACGCAGTATTTT
>-|-|TRBV9|TRBJ1-1
CASSAQRDTEAFF
TGTGCCAGCAGCGCCCAGAGGGACACTGAAGCTTTCTTT
>-|-|TRBV6-1|TRBJ2-2
CASSERLSTGELFF
TGTGCCAGCAGTGAACGGCTCTCCACCGGGGAGCTGTTTTTT
>-|-|TRBV29-1|TRBJ1-4
CSVRAGDEKLFF
TGCAGCGTTAGGGCAGGGGATGAAAAACTGTTTTTT
>TRBD1|-|TRBV7-9|TRBJ1-1
CASSSSDRGNTEAFF
TGTGCCAGCAGCTCGTCGGACAGGGGAAACACTGAAGCTTTCTTT
>TRBD1|-|TRBV7-8|TRBJ2-3
CASSLADRGVDTQYF
TGTGCCAGCAGCTTAGCAGACAGGGGGGTAGATACGCAGTATTTT
>TRBD1|-|TRBV11-2|TRBJ1-1
CASSSTGTVMNTEAFF
TGTGCCAGCAGCTCGACCGGGACAGTAATGAACACTGAAGCTTTCTTT
>TRBD1|-|TRBV7-9|TRBJ1-1
CASSFGTGDPEAFF
TGTGCCAGCAGCTTTGGGACAGGGGATCCTGAAGCTTTCTTT
>-|-|TRBV9|TRBJ2-2
CASSAGGWAAGELFF
TGTGCCAGCAGCGCCGGGGGTTGGGCGGCCGGGGAGCTGTTTTTT
>-|once|TRBV5-6|TRBJ2-2
CASTRKAGELFF
TGTGCCAGCACCCGTAAGGCCGGGGAGCTGTTTTTT
>-|few|TRBV5-4|TRBJ1-1
CASSLVVGQGNTEAFF
TGTGCCAGCAGCTTGGTGGTGGGGCAGGGGAACACTGAAGCTTTCTTT
>-|-|TRBV2|TRBJ1-5
CASSGTPNIPQHF
TGTGCCAGCAGTGGAACCCCAAATATCCCCCAGCATTTT
>TRBD2|medium-sized|TRBV14|TRBJ2-7
CASSVGTSNADEQYF
TGTGCCAGCAGCGTCGGGACTAGTAACGCCGACGAGCAGTACTTC
>-|-|TRBV15|TRBJ1-2
CATSTRVTGDGYTF
TGTGCCACCAGCACAAGGGTGACAGGAGATGGCTACACCTTC
>-|-|TRBV2|TRBJ1-1
CASRSREGLAEAFF
TGTGCCAGCCGATCCAGGGAGGGTTTGGCTGAAGCTTTCTTT
>TRBD1|-|TRBV7-9|TRBJ2-7
CASTGQGKHSYEQYF
TGTGCCAGCACAGGACAGGGGAAACACTCCTACGAGCAGTACTTC
>-|-|TRBV30|TRBJ1-1
CAWTSRDGYTEAFF
TGTGCCTGGACCTCCCGGGACGGATACACTGAAGCTTTCTTT
>-|-|TRBV9|TRBJ1-4
CASSVNPGWNEKLFF
TGTGCCAGCAGCGTAAATCCAGGATGGAATGAAAAACTGTTTTTT
>-|-|TRBV4-1|TRBJ2-1
CASSQVAGAGNEQFF
TGCGCCAGCAGCCAAGTGGCGGGGGCGGGCAATGAGCAGTTCTTC
>TRBD1|-|TRBV20-1|TRBJ2-5
CSGTGKETQYF
TGCAGCGGGACAGGGAAAGAGACCCAGTACTTC
>-|-|TRBV6-5|TRBJ1-2
CASSRPGLVTF
TGTGCCAGCAGCCGGCCCGGGCTAGTCACCTTC
>-|once|TRBV7-9|TRBJ1-6
CASSLVISPLHF
TGTGCCAGCAGCTTAGTTATTTCACCCCTCCACTTT
>TRBD2|-|TRBV5-1|TRBJ2-1
CASSLTSGGYNEQFF
TGCGCCAGCAGCCTTACTAGCGGGGGGTACAATGAGCAGTTCTTC
>TRBD1|-|TRBV5-6|TRBJ2-7
CASSYQTGSEEQYF
TGTGCCAGCAGCTACCAGACAGGGTCGGAAGAGCAGTACTTC
>-|-|TRBV18|TRBJ2-5
CASSPLETDQETQYF
TGTGCCAGCTCACCACTGGAGACAGACCAAGAGACCCAGTACTTC
>TRBD1|-|TRBV6-6|TRBJ1-5
CASSRTGGNQPQHF
TGTGCCAGCAGCCGAACAGGGGGGAATCAGCCCCAGCATTTT
>-|-|TRBV2|TRBJ2-2
CARRQVNTGELFF
TGTGCCAGACGACAGGTCAACACCGGGGAGCTGTTTTTT
>TRBD1|-|TRBV7-2|TRBJ2-7
CASSARTGSYEQYF
TGTGCCAGCAGCGCCCGGACAGGTTCCTACGAGCAGTACTTC
>-|-|TRBV25-1|TRBJ1-4
CASCKEGTEKLFF
TGTGCCAGCTGTAAAGAAGGGACTGAAAAACTGTTTTTT
>-|-|TRBV5-4|TRBJ1-2
CASSPPGLNYGYTF
TGTGCCAGCAGCCCTCCCGGATTAAACTATGGCTACACCTTC
>-|-|TRBV28|TRBJ1-5
CASKEMREDQPQHF
TGTGCCAGCAAGGAGATGAGGGAAGATCAGCCCCAGCATTTT
>TRBD1|few|TRBV27|TRBJ2-6
CASSDPGQGAILGGANVLTF
TGTGCCAGCTCTGACCCGGGGCAGGGGGCGATACTTGGTGGGGCCAACGTCCTGACTTTC
>TRBD2|once|TRBV9|TRBJ2-1
CASSVDERGVGEQFF
TGTGCCAGCAGCGTAGACGAGCGGGGGGTGGGTGAGCAGTTCTTC
>-|-|TRBV14|TRBJ2-3
CASSPVSVPQYF
TGTGCCAGCAGCCCCGTCTCGGTTCCGCAGTATTTT
>TRBD1|-|TRBV5-6|TRBJ1-2
CASSLYRDRWDYGYTF
TGTGCCAGCAGCTTGTATAGGGACAGGTGGGACTATGGCTACACCTTC
>-|-|TRBV5-6|TRBJ2-5
CASSESNQETQYF
TGTGCCAGCAGCGAGTCCAACCAAGAGACCCAGTACTTC
>TRBD2|-|TRBV9|TRBJ2-7
CASSSGLEGREQYF
TGTGCCAGCAGCTCGGGACTAGAGGGCCGGGAGCAGTACTTC
>-|-|TRBV5-1|TRBJ2-7
CASSAGQSVEQYF
TGCGCCAGCAGCGCCGGACAATCAGTCGAGCAGTACTTC
>-|-|TRBV19|TRBJ2-3
CASSPGGHFDGTDTQYF
TGTGCCAGTAGTCCGGGGGGCCATTTCGATGGCACAGATACGCAGTATTTT
>-|-|TRBV18|TRBJ2-7
CASSPPSIGDEQYF
TGTGCCAGCTCACCGCCCAGCATAGGGGACGAGCAGTACTTC
>-|-|TRBV14|TRBJ2-2
CASSQVQAGELFF
TGTGCCAGCAGCCAAGTCCAGGCCGGGGAGCTGTTTTTT
>-|-|TRBV13|TRBJ2-6
CASSSRVSGANVLTF
TGTGCCAGCAGCTCGAGGGTGTCTGGGGCCAACGTCCTGACTTTC
>TRBD2|-|TRBV25-1|TRBJ2-7
CASSEASGSYEQYF
TGTGCCAGCAGTGAGGCTAGCGGATCCTACGAGCAGTACTTC
>-|-|TRBV27|TRBJ1-1
CAVRGNTEAFF
TGCGCCGTTCGGGGGAACACTGAAGCTTTCTTT
>-|-|TRBV7-8|TRBJ2-1
CASSLGRITYNEQFF
TGTGCCAGCAGCTTAGGCCGGATCACCTACAATGAGCAGTTCTTC
>-|-|TRBV18|TRBJ2-7
CASGGLTYEQYF
TGTGCTTCCGGGGGCCTTACCTACGAGCAGTACTTC
>TRBD2|-|TRBV27|TRBJ2-1
CASSLTGRDGEFF
TGTGCCAGCAGTCTAACGGGGAGGGACGGGGAGTTCTTC
>-|-|TRBV6-1|TRBJ1-4
CASSEQGNEKLFF
TGTGCCAGCAGTGAACAGGGTAATGAAAAACTGTTTTTT
>-|-|TRBV2|TRBJ1-1
CASSLLENTEAFF
TGTGCCAGCAGTCTCCTGGAGAACACTGAAGCTTTCTTT
>-|-|TRBV7-9|TRBJ1-1
CASSSVPNTEAFF
TGTGCCAGCAGCTCAGTCCCGAACACTGAAGCTTTCTTT
>TRBD1|few|TRBV30|TRBJ1-5
CAWRSGGNQPQHF
TGTGCCTGGAGGTCAGGGGGTAATCAGCCCCAGCATTTT
>-|-|TRBV20-1|TRBJ2-7
CSGARAGEQYF
TGCAGTGGAGCCCGGGCGGGGGAGCAGTACTTC
>-|-|TRBV29-1|TRBJ1-1
CSARRGERTEAFF
TGCAGCGCCCGAAGGGGGGAAAGGACTGAAGCTTTCTTT
>-|-|TRBV2|TRBJ2-1
CASSPPREQFF
TGTGCCAGCAGCCCCCCCCGTGAGCAGTTCTTC